A single sample is the source of the 9 T cell receptor beta chains below, sequenced in a study of vaccination effects on CD4 cells after COVID-19. Clones were sequenced by immunoSEQ multiplex PCR, and TCRdb holds only the in-frame ones, with some missing. The table includes about 73,000 clones, 60% to 75% detected once. With the ViraFEST assay, the study expanded antigen-specific CD4+ T cells using viral peptide pools, then sequenced them. When around ten days of culture had elapsed, CD4+ T cells were isolated. Recipients of the vaccine had no prior SARS-CoV-2 infection and negative nucleocapsid antibodies. Antigens for these TCRs are unknown. The material was CD4+ T cells from PBMCs cultured with HCoV-NL63 spike peptides, obtained before COVID-19 vaccination. The receptors stem from a human donor who received a COVID-19 vaccine.

This chain joins TRBV15 and TRBJ2-7; no clear D gene. Deletions cut 0 bases from V and 3 bases from J, with 6 bases between. This CDR3 comprises 13 residues. CDR1 and CDR2 (germline): LNHNV, YYDKDF (reference sequence). CDR3 DNA: TGTGCCACCAGCAGAGACCGAGTCTACGAGCAGTACGTC. Translation: CATSRDRVYEQYV.

This clone appeared a single time. The CDR3 is CASSGPGQYNEQFF. The CDR3 bases are TGTGCCAGCAGTGGACCGGGACAGTACAATGAGCAGTTCTTC. The chain joins TRBV25-1 to TRBJ2-1; 7 nucleotides agree with TRBD1. V shed 4 bases, J shed 4 bases, and the junction held 4 bases outside the gene matches. This CDR3 spans 14 amino acids. Germline V CDR1 and CDR2: MGHDK, SYGVNS.

Comment on this clone: Mismatch with germline at one junction end may stem from a read error. The chain joins TRBV23-1 to TRBJ2-4, with TRBD1 as a possible D gene (6 bases). TRBV23-1 falls under the ORF class, with uncertain function. The CDR3 is 9 amino acids. CDR3: CATGTSVTF. The DNA for the CDR3 is TGCGCCACCGGGACATCGGTCACCTTC.

The gene calls are TRBV5-4 and TRBJ2-5, with 12 positions matching TRBD2. The CDR3 runs 17 residues. J gave up 4 bases and V 2 bases, and 9 bases lay outside the gene matches. The germline V gene has CDR1 SGHNT and CDR2 YYREEE (reference sequence). CDR3 amino acids: CASSFPSGGGPRETQYF. CDR3 in DNA: TGTGCCAGCAGCTTCCCTAGCGGGGGGGGCCCCCGAGAGACCCAGTACTTC. Variable domain in full (rest from reference TRBV5-4 and TRBJ2-5): ETGVTQSPTHLIKTRGQQVTLRCSSQSGHNTVSWYQQALGQGPQFIFQYYREEENGRGNFPPRFSGLQFPNYSSELNVNALELDDSALYLCASSFPSGGGPRETQYFGPGTRLLVL.

This rearrangement joins TRBV9 to TRBJ2-7; D remains ambiguous. V gave up 4 bases and J gave up 3 bases, with 17 bases separating them. The CDR3 is made up of 15 amino acids. Looked up from germline, CDR1 is SGDLS and CDR2 is YYNGEE. The CDR3, as DNA: TGTGCCAGCAGCCCCGATGGTGGGTCCTTCTACGAGCAGTACGTC. Protein: CASSPDGGSFYEQYV.

The chain uses TRBV5-1 and TRBJ1-4; D is ambiguous. The CDR3 sequence is 15 residues long. Germline values: CDR1 SGHRS, CDR2 YFSETQ. Trimming removed 1 base from V and 0 bases from J, with 7 bases in between. This chain's CDR3 is CASSLFPATNEKLFF. The CDR3 nucleotides read TGCGCCAGCAGCTTGTTCCCGGCAACTAATGAAAAACTGTTTTTT.

This rearrangement joins TRBV7-8 to TRBJ2-4; D perhaps matches TRBD1 (6 bases). CDR1 and CDR2 (germline): SGHVS, FQNEAQ. V lost 4 bases and J 6 bases, leaving 10 bases between the germline ends. The CDR3 loop spans 13 amino acids. This chain's CDR3 is CASSSGHLNIQYF. The CDR3 DNA reads TGTGCCAGCAGCTCGGGACACCTAAACATTCAGTACTTC.

The chain uses TRBV4-1 and TRBJ1-5, with 7 bases fitting TRBD1. The CDR3 runs to 18 residues. CDR1 is MGHRA and CDR2 is YSYEKL in the germline V gene. Trimming took 1 base from V and 0 from J; bases not matched to a gene: 9. CDR3 sequence reads: CASSQVLTGDYSNQPQHF. The CDR3 bases are TGCGCCAGCAGCCAAGTCTTAACAGGGGATTATAGCAATCAGCCCCAGCATTTT.

CDR3 residues: CASSSPRNTEAFF. The CDR3 DNA is TGTGCCAGCAGCAGCCCGAGGAACACTGAAGCTTTCTTT. This chain connects TRBV5-6 to TRBJ1-1; D not resolved. The germline gives CDR1 SGHDT, CDR2 YYEEEE. The V gene lost 4 bases and the J gene lost 1 base, with 8 bases spanning the gap. This CDR3 contains 13 residues. Full variable domain (rest looked up from reference TRBV5-6 and TRBJ1-1): DAGVTQSPTHLIKTRGQQVTLRCSPKSGHDTVSWYQQALGQGPQFIFQYYEEEERQRGNFPDRFSGHQFPNYSSELNVNALLLGDSALYLCASSSPRNTEAFFGQGTRLTVV.